Detailed here is one T cell receptor beta chain. Its antigen is as yet unknown. This CDR3 comprises 16 residues. The data were obtained in a study of hypomethylating agent response in myelodysplastic syndrome. About the research overall: Patients received azacitidine (about 70% of the 11) or decitabine (3 of 11). A diploid cytogenetic profile was most common; mean age about 70 +/- 6 years.

Regarding the study as a whole: Only approximately ten patients were analyzed in this small cohort.

Generated by immunoSEQ multiplex PCR, the TCRdb table keeps only in-frame clones and is missing some. The sample consists of 3,000 to 4,000 clones, 79% of them appearing once. The chain carries TRBV21-1 and TRBJ1-5; the listed D gene, TRBD1, was not tested against the DNA. TRBV21-1 is assigned pseudogene status. The clonotype was recovered from a human donor with myelodysplastic syndrome. The sample in question was bone marrow, obtained before or after starting hypomethylating agent treatment for myelodysplastic syndrome (not recorded which). The CDR3 DNA is TGTGCCAGCAGACAGGACAGTCAAACTAGCAATCAGCCCCAGCATTTT. Translating gives CASRQDSQTSNQPQHF.